Shown below are 7 T cell receptor beta chains from a single sample sequenced in a study of cytomegalovirus exposure and HLA in healthy donors. Both 60 Vbeta primers and 13 Jbeta primers went into the PCR. Clones were read by immunoSEQ multiplex PCR, and TCRdb kept only the in-frame ones, dropping some. This table has about 110,000 clones, 65% to 75% appearing once. Sequencing input: PBMCs. The receptors originated from a man between 40 and 49 years old in good health and CMV-seropositive.

This clone appeared a few times. The rearrangement uses TRBV4-2 and TRBJ2-1, with D hard to call. Trimming removed 0 bases from V and 9 bases from J, with 12 bases in between. The CDR3 is made up of 14 amino acids. CDR1 and CDR2 (germline): LGHNA, YNFKEQ. The CDR3 DNA follows: TGTGCCAGCAGCCAAGACCGCCACTCAGGTGAGCAGTTCTTC. Translated, it gives CASSQDRHSGEQFF.

The rearrangement joins TRBV14 to TRBJ2-3; 15 bases agree with TRBD2. Germline CDR1 is SGHDN and CDR2 is FVKESK. This CDR3 has 19 amino acids. V lost 3 bases and J lost 1; bases outside the gene matches: 8. The CDR3 DNA sequence: TGTGCCAGCAGCCAGTCTCCGGGACTAGCGGGAGGAGGCACAGATACGCAGTATTTT. It encodes CASSQSPGLAGGGTDTQYF.

This clone has just one count. The rearrangement links TRBV7-9 to TRBJ2-5, with TRBD2 matching 7 bases. The CDR3 spans 14 residues. Germline V gives CDR1 SEHNR, CDR2 FQNEAQ (reference sequence). The V and J ends lost 2 bases and 4 bases, in that order; junction bases with no gene match: 4. The CDR3 region is CASSLRSSGETQYF. DNA of the CDR3: TGTGCCAGCAGCTTAAGGTCTAGCGGAGAGACCCAGTACTTC.

CDR3 nucleotides: TGTGCCAGCGAAACAGGGGGCGGAGAAAAACTGTTTTTT. Translated: CASETGGGEKLFF. This sequence joins TRBV28 and TRBJ1-4; 9 bases fit TRBD1. CDR1 and CDR2 (germline): MDHEN, SYDVKM. V lost 8 bases and J lost 8; bases outside the gene matches: 6. The CDR3 consists of 13 residues.

The chain uses TRBV14 and TRBJ2-1; TRBD2 matches 10 bases. Germline CDR1 and CDR2: SGHDN and FVKESK. V trimming: 1 base; J trimming: 10 bases; junction bases outside the gene matches: 7. The CDR3 loop spans 15 amino acids. This chain's CDR3 is CASSQGASGSIEQFF. As DNA, the CDR3 is TGTGCCAGCAGCCAAGGGGCTAGCGGGAGTATCGAGCAGTTCTTC.

CDR3 in amino acids: CASSLMGVEQFF. CDR3 nucleotides: TGTGCCAGCAGTTTAATGGGCGTTGAGCAGTTCTTC. The V call is TRBV28, the J call TRBJ2-1, with D unclear. The V gene's germline CDR1 is MDHEN and CDR2 SYDVKM. The CDR3 sequence is 12 residues long. Trimming took off 2 bases at V and 9 bases at J, with 8 bases between the two ends.

The gene calls are TRBV23-1 and TRBJ1-1, with 8 positions matching TRBD1. TRBV23-1 is reported as an ORF; its role is uncertain. CDR3 length: 17 amino acids. V shed 7 bases and J 1 base; nucleotides not matched to a gene: 14. The CDR3 DNA is TGCGCCAGCAAAACCGACAGGGGCGCGCATGGGAACACTGAAGCTTTCTTT. It encodes CASKTDRGAHGNTEAFF.